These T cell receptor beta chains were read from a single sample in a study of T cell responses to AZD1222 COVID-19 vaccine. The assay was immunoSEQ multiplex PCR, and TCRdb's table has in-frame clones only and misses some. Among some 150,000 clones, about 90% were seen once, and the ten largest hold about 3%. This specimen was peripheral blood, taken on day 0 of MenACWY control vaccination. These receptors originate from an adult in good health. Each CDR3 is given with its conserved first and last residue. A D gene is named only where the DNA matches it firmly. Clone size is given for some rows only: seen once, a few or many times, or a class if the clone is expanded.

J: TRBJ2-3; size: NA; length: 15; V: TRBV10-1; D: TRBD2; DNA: TGCGCCAGCAGTGAAAAGCGGGGGGGTCCAGATACGCAGTATTTT; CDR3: CASSEKRGGPDTQYF
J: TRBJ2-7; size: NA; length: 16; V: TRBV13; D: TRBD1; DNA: TGTGCCAGCAGCCCCGAGGGGACAGGTGCTTCCTACGAGCAGTACTTC; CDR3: CASSPEGTGASYEQYF
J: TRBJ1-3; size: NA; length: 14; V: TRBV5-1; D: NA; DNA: TGCGCCAGCAGCTTGGGGAGCTCTGGAAACACCATATATTTT; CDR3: CASSLGSSGNTIYF
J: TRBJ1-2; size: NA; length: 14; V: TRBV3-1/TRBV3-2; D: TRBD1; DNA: TGTGCCAGCAGCCGACAGGGTCTTACCTATGGCTACACCTTC; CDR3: CASSRQGLTYGYTF
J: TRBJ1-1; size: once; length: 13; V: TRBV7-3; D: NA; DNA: TGTGCCAGCAGCTTAATGGGGGCCACTGAAGCTTTCTTT; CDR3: CASSLMGATEAFF
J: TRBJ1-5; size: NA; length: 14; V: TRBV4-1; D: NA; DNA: TGCGCCAGCAGCCATCAAGGGGCTCATCAGCCCCAGCATTTT; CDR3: CASSHQGAHQPQHF
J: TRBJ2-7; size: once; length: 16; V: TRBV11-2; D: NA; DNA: TGTGCCAGCAGCTTAGGGAGGGGGCGAAATTCCTACGAGCAGTACTTC; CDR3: CASSLGRGRNSYEQYF
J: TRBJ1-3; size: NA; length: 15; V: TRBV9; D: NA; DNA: TGTGCCAGCAGCGTAGCTAGAGACAGCTCAGGGATCATATATTTT; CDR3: CASSVARDSSGIIYF
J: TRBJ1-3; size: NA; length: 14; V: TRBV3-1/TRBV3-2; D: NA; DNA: TGTGCCAGCAGCCGGGACCTCTCTGGAAACACCATATATTTT; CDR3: CASSRDLSGNTIYF
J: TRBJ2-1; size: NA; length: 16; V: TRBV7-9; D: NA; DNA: TGTGCCAGCAGCTTAGCGGGAGGAGGGATGTACAATGAGCAGTTCTTC; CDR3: CASSLAGGGMYNEQFF
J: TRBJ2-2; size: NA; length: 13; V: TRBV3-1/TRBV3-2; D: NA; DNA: TGTGCCAGCAGCCAAGTGGGTTCCGGGGAGCTGTTTTTT; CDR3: CASSQVGSGELFF
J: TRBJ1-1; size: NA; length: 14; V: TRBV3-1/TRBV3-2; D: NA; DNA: TGTGCCAGCAGCCAAGATCTGGGGTTGGCTGAAGCTTTCTTT; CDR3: CASSQDLGLAEAFF
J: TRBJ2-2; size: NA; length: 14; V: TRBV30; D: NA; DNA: TGTGCCTGGAGTGACCAGGGCAACACCGGGGAGCTGTTTTTT; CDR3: CAWSDQGNTGELFF
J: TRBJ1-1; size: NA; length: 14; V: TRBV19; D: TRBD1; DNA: TGTGCCAGTAGTCGGGACAGGGTGGGCACTGAAGCTTTCTTT; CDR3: CASSRDRVGTEAFF
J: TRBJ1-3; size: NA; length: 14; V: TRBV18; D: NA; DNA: TGTGCCAGCTCACCAAGGGCTACTGGAAACACCATATATTTT; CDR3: CASSPRATGNTIYF
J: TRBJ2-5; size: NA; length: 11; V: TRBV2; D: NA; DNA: TGTGCCAGCAGTGATACGGAGACCCAGTACTTC; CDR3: CASSDTETQYF
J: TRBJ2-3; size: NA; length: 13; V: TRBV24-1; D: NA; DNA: TGTGCCACCAGTAAAAGGGGCACAGATACGCAGTATTTT; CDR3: CATSKRGTDTQYF
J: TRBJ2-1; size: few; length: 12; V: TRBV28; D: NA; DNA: TGTGCCATATCCGGGAATAACAATGAGCAGTTCTTC; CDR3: CAISGNNNEQFF
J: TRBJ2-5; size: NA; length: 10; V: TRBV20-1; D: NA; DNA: TGCAGTGCACCAAAAGAGACCCAGTACTTC; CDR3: CSAPKETQYF
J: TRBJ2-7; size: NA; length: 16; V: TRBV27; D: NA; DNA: TGTGCCAGCAGTTTATCGGGTAAGGGCGGTCCATACGAGCAGTACTTC; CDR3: CASSLSGKGGPYEQYF
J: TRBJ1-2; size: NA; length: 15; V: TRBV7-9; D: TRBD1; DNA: TGTGCCAGCAGTGTAACAGGGGGCCTACTCTATGGCTACACCTTC; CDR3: CASSVTGGLLYGYTF
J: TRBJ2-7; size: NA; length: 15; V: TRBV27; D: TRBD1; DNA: TGTGCCAGCAGTCCCTATACAGGGGGAGCCTACGAGCAGTACTTC; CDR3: CASSPYTGGAYEQYF
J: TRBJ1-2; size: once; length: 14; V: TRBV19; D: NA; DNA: TGTGCCAGTAGTATTTCTGGAACTAACTATGGCTACACCTTC; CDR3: CASSISGTNYGYTF
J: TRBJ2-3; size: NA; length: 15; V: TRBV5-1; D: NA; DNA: TGCGCCAGCAGGCAAGCGGTTACTGGGGCAGATACGCAGTATTTT; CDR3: CASRQAVTGADTQYF
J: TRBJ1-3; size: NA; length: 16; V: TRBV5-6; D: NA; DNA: TGTGCCAGCAGCTCCCCGGGACTAGGGTCTATGAACACCATATATTTT; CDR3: CASSSPGLGSMNTIYF
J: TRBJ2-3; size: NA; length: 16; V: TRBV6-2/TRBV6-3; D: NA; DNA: TGTGCCAGCAGTTACGACGGCCACACGAGCACAGATACGCAGTATTTT; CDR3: CASSYDGHTSTDTQYF
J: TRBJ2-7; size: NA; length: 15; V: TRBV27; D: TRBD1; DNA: TGTGCCAGCAGAGGGACAGCCGTTTCTGACTACGAGCAGTACTTC; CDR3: CASRGTAVSDYEQYF
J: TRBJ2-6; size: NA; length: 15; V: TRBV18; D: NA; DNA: TGTGCCAGCTCACCCACTATCTCTGGGGCCAACGTCCTGACTTTC; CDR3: CASSPTISGANVLTF
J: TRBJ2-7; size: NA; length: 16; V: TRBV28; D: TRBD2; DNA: TGTGCCAGCAGTTCTGCCGGGACTAGCGGGAGTTACGAGCAGTACTTC; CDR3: CASSSAGTSGSYEQYF
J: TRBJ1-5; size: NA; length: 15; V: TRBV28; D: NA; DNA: TGTGCCAGCAGTTTAGAGGGGACCAGCAATCAGCCCCAGCATTTT; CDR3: CASSLEGTSNQPQHF
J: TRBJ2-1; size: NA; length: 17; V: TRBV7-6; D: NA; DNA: TGTGCCAGCAGCGGACGGGACGGAAGGGGATGGGGCGGTGAGCAGTTCTTC; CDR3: CASSGRDGRGWGGEQFF
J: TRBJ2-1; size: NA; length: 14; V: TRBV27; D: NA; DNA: TGTGCCAGCAGTCTCACCATGTCCTACAATGAGCAGTTCTTC; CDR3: CASSLTMSYNEQFF
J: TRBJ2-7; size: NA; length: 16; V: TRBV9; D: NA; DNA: TGTGCCAGCAGCGCCTTGACATGGGCCTCTGTAGACGAGCAGTACTTC; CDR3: CASSALTWASVDEQYF
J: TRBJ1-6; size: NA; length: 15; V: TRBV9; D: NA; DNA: TGTGCCAGCAGCGTAGTAGGAACCAGGCAGTCACCCCTCCACTTT; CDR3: CASSVVGTRQSPLHF
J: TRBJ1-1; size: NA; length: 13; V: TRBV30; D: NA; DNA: TGTGCCTGGAGCTCGCTGGAGAGCACTGAAGCTTTCTTT; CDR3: CAWSSLESTEAFF
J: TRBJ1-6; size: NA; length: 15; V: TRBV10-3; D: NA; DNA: TGTGCCATCAGCGACGGGACCCAAGGCAATTCACCCCTCCACTTT; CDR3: CAISDGTQGNSPLHF
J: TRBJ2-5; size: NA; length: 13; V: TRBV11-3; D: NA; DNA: TGTGCCAGCAGCTTAGGGCCGTTGGAGACCCAGTACTTC; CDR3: CASSLGPLETQYF